The 5 T cell receptor beta chains below come from one sample, sequenced in a study of PD-1 blockade in classical Hodgkin lymphoma. Relapses following autologous stem cell transplantation were seen in all patients, with brentuximab vedotin exposure varying. The repertoire was sequenced with immunoSEQ multiplex PCR; TCRdb's copy has only in-frame clones and lacks some. The data contain about 13,000 clones, roughly nine tenths of them singletons. The sequencing here drew on peripheral blood mononuclear cells (PBMCs), taken at baseline. The receptor set was obtained from a human donor with classical Hodgkin lymphoma.

This clone was found once. The chain joins TRBV30 to TRBJ2-2; 9 bases line up with TRBD1. The CDR3 is 16 residues long. The junction had 7 bases not matched to a gene; V was cut back by 0 bases and J by 5 bases. Germline V CDR1 and CDR2: GTSNPN, SVGIG (reference sequence). The CDR3 nucleotides are TGTGCCTGGAGTGTACCCGGACAGGGGAGGACCGGGGAGCTGTTTTTT. This codes for CAWSVPGQGRTGELFF.

The chain links TRBV6-4 to TRBJ2-7; 9 nucleotides line up with TRBD1. CDR3 length: 15 residues. Trimming took 3 bases from V and 3 from J; bases not matched to a gene: 6. Germline V gene data show CDR1 as MRHNA and CDR2 as SNTAGT. Here the CDR3 DNA reads TGTGCCAGCAGTGAGTACAGGGGGCGCGGCTACGAGCAGTACTTC. This encodes CASSEYRGRGYEQYF.

J is TRBJ2-2 and V is TRBV19; a possible D gene is TRBD1 (5 bases). Germline V gene sequence: CDR1 LNHDA, CDR2 SQIVND (reference sequence). V lost 7 bases, J lost 1 base, and 10 bases lay in between. This CDR3 contains 14 residues. CDR3 sequence (DNA): TGTGCCAGTATGCCAGGGTGGAACACCGGGGAGCTGTTTTTT. Residues: CASMPGWNTGELFF.

This clone was seen just once. The gene calls are TRBV6-1 and TRBJ2-7, with no clear D. The CDR3 covers 13 residues. Per the germline V gene, CDR1 is MNHNS and CDR2 is SASEGT. The ends were cut back, 1 base at V and 3 bases at J, with 7 bases in the middle. The CDR3 region is CASSEGWGYEQYF. CDR3 DNA: TGTGCCAGCAGTGAAGGGTGGGGCTACGAGCAGTACTTC.

The chain uses TRBV4-1 and TRBJ1-2; 8 positions agree with TRBD1. V lost 1 base to trimming and J lost 4 bases; unmatched junction nucleotides: 11. This CDR3 is built from 17 residues. The germline V gene has CDR1 MGHRA and CDR2 YSYEKL. CDR3: CASSQAITTGGIYGYTF. Here the CDR3 DNA reads TGCGCCAGCAGCCAAGCAATAACTACAGGGGGTATCTATGGCTACACCTTC.